Presented here are 13 T cell receptor beta chains from one specimen sequenced in a study of shared clonotypes between healthy human individuals. Using immunoSEQ multiplex PCR, the repertoire was profiled, and TCRdb retains in-frame clones only, with some absent. The data show some 2,500,000 clones, under 95% seen once. The sample consisted of naive CD4+ T cells from PBMCs. Sample subset: CD45RA+ positively selected. The origin of the receptors is a man aged 18 to 35 in good health. Some clones in this sample may be carry-over from other donors' samples.

This sequence joins TRBV18 and TRBJ2-4; a weak D match, TRBD1 (5 bases). Trimming stripped 3 bases from V and 0 bases from J, with 15 bases between. In germline, CDR1 is KGHSH, CDR2 LQKENI. The CDR3 consists of 17 residues. CDR3 region: CASSPQVRALAKNIQYF. CDR3 DNA: TGTGCCAGCTCACCCCAGGTCAGGGCCCTAGCCAAAAACATTCAGTACTTC.

Here the CDR3 DNA reads TGTGCCAGCAGCCTTAGACCTAGCGGGAGTGGGTACGAGCAGTACTTC. It encodes CASSLRPSGSGYEQYF. The V call is TRBV7-2, the J call TRBJ2-7; 10 bases align to TRBD2. Germline loops: CDR1 SGHTA, CDR2 FQGNSA. The CDR3 extends over 16 amino acids. V shed 5 bases, J shed 4 bases, and the junction held 11 bases outside the gene matches. The full variable domain, in which reference TRBV7-2 and TRBJ2-7 provide the parts outside the CDR3, is GAGVSQSPSNKVTEKGKDVELRCDPISGHTALYWYRQSLGQGLEFLIYFQGNSAPDKSGLPSDRFSAERTGGSVSTLTIQRTQQEDSAVYLCASSLRPSGSGYEQYFGPGTRLTVT.

V gene TRBV11-2 combines with J gene TRBJ2-1, with 16 bases that match TRBD2. The CDR3 has 17 residues. Losses at the gene ends were 5 bases for V and 9 bases for J; bases not matched to a gene: 10. Germline V gene data show CDR1 as SGHAT and CDR2 as FQNNGV. The CDR3 reads CASSRSGTSGRAGEQFF. In DNA, the CDR3 is TGTGCCAGCAGCCGATCCGGGACTAGCGGGAGGGCAGGTGAGCAGTTCTTC.

The CDR3 sequence is CASSDPRVDRRSDYGYTF. Here the CDR3 DNA reads TGTGCCAGCAGTGATCCGAGGGTCGACAGGAGATCGGACTATGGCTACACCTTC. V gene TRBV6-1 combines with J gene TRBJ1-2; perhaps TRBD1 as D (6 bases). Germline V lookup: CDR1 MNHNS, CDR2 SASEGT. The CDR3 is 18 amino acids. V lost 3 bases, J lost 3 bases, and 23 bases lay in between.

The J gene is TRBJ2-7, the V gene TRBV19, with D maybe TRBD2 (6 bases). Trimming left V 6 bases short and J 5 bases short, with 20 bases between. Germline assignment: CDR1 LNHDA and CDR2 SQIVND (reference sequence). This CDR3 is built from 15 residues. DNA of the CDR3: TGTGCCAGTAGACCCCGGGACGGGACTTTACACGAGCAGTACTTC. It translates to CASRPRDGTLHEQYF.

The chain couples TRBV5-4 to TRBJ2-3; the D is unclear. The CDR3 covers 12 residues. CDR1 and CDR2 from the germline V gene are SGHNT and YYREEE (reference sequence). The V and J ends lost 2 bases and 2 bases respectively, with 3 bases between them. The CDR3 here is CASSFPTDTQYF. As DNA, the CDR3 is TGTGCCAGCAGCTTCCCCACAGATACGCAGTATTTT. Supplemented by reference TRBV5-4 and TRBJ2-3, the full variable domain reads ETGVTQSPTHLIKTRGQQVTLRCSSQSGHNTVSWYQQALGQGPQFIFQYYREEENGRGNFPPRFSGLQFPNYSSELNVNALELDDSALYLCASSFPTDTQYFGPGTRLTVL.

Worth noting for this clone: Within the sample, other DNA sequences also encode this same CDR3. This chain links TRBV18 with TRBJ1-5; D might be TRBD1 (5 bases). Trimming stripped 2 bases from V and 2 bases from J, with 7 bases between. The CDR3 extends over 14 amino acids. Looked up from germline, CDR1 is KGHSH and CDR2 is LQKENI. The CDR3 region has the DNA TGTGCCAGCTCACCAGGGACGGGCAATCAGCCCCAGCATTTT. This sequence encodes CASSPGTGNQPQHF.

V is TRBV5-5 and J is TRBJ1-4; no clear D gene. Germline assignment: CDR1 SGHKS and CDR2 YYEKEE (reference sequence). This CDR3 has 15 amino acids. V was cut by 0 bases and J by 5 bases, with 11 bases left in between. The DNA for the CDR3 is TGTGCCAGCAGCTTGGCCGGTAGAACCAATGAAAAACTGTTTTTT. This translates into CASSLAGRTNEKLFF.

This clone occurred once. Other DNA sequences of this sample code for an identical CDR3. This rearrangement joins TRBV18 to TRBJ1-5; 10 nucleotides line up with TRBD1. Germline V gene sequence: CDR1 KGHSH, CDR2 LQKENI. The J segment lost 4 bases and the V segment lost 2 bases, leaving 2 bases of the junction unmatched. CDR3 length: 15 amino acids. The CDR3: CASSPLGQGNQPQHF. The CDR3 DNA reads as TGTGCCAGCTCACCATTGGGACAGGGGAATCAGCCCCAGCATTTT. The full variable domain, with the rest looked up from reference TRBV18 and TRBJ1-5, is NAGVMQNPRHLVRRRGQEARLRCSPMKGHSHVYWYRQLPEEGLKFMVYLQKENIIDESGMPKERFSAEFPKEGPSILRIQQVVRGDSAAYFCASSPLGQGNQPQHFGDGTRLSIL.

The chain has TRBV28 and TRBJ2-1, with TRBD1 matching over 8 bases. Per germline, CDR1 MDHEN and CDR2 SYDVKM. There are 15 residues in the CDR3. The J segment lost 7 bases and the V segment lost 8 bases, leaving 13 bases of the junction unmatched. In DNA, the CDR3 is TGTGCCAGCTTCAGCCGCAGGGGGCTGAGTAATGAGCAGTTCTTC. Its protein is CASFSRRGLSNEQFF.

The V gene is TRBV7-9, the J gene TRBJ2-7; perhaps D is TRBD1 or TRBD2 (5 bases each). Germline values: CDR1 SEHNR, CDR2 FQNEAQ (reference sequence). The CDR3 consists of 13 residues. V was pared by 1 base and J by 11 bases, with 15 bases between. The CDR3 DNA reads TGTGCCAGCAGCTTAGTGGGGACGGCGCTCGAGTACTTC. Its protein product is CASSLVGTALEYF. Combining the CDR3 with reference TRBV7-9 and TRBJ2-7 gives the whole variable domain DTGVSQNPRHKITKRGQNVTFRCDPISEHNRLYWYRQTLGQGPEFLTYFQNEAQLEKSRLLSDRFSAERPKGSFSTLEIQRTEQGDSAMYLCASSLVGTALEYFGPGTRLTVT.

In regard to this clone: The germline gene is not matched at one end of the junction; a read error may be the cause. The CDR3 nucleotides are TGTGCCGGCAGTCGGACAGGGATATATGGCTACACCTTC. Its protein is CAGSRTGIYGYTF. The chain has TRBV2 and TRBJ1-2, with TRBD1 matching over 8 bases. Looked up from germline, CDR1 is SNHLY and CDR2 is FYNNEI. The CDR3 is made up of 13 amino acids.

Points on this clone: Other DNA variants within this sample encode the same CDR3. The chain has TRBV5-1 and TRBJ2-6; D is unclear. This CDR3 has 16 residues. V lost 0 bases to trimming and J lost 0 bases, with 7 bases between them. CDR1 and CDR2 from the germline V gene are SGHRS and YFSETQ. In DNA form, the CDR3 reads TGCGCCAGCAGCTTGGGACTCGGCTCTGGGGCCAACGTCCTGACTTTC. This gives the protein CASSLGLGSGANVLTF.